What follows is one T cell receptor beta chain and its context. This entry comes from a study of blood T cell repertoires in COVID-19. Trimming left V 4 bases short and J 8 bases short, with 23 bases between. This CDR3 is 16 amino acids long. Germline CDR1 is MDHEN and CDR2 is SYDVKM. Methods used by the authors: Amplification from reference gene primers served as the basis for estimated nucleated cell counts. Produced via immunoSEQ multiplex PCR; TCRdb's table is partial and in-frame only. From that table come the V and J calls and clone size; the DNA was used to work out D and trimming. Of 250,000 to 350,000 clones in the sample, about 90% were seen once.

The TCR comes from a woman under 30 with acute COVID-19. The rearrangement uses TRBV28 and TRBJ1-2; a possible D gene is TRBD1 (6 bases). Sequenced input: PBMCs or T cells enriched from blood (not recorded which). The CDR3 DNA sequence: TGTGCCAGCAGTTCCTCGTTCGGGGGGCTGGGGAAGGGCTACACCTTC. Protein product: CASSSSFGGLGKGYTF.